This T cell receptor beta chain was profiled in a study of blood T cell repertoires in COVID-19. Study-level background: Samples of COVID-19 (acute and convalescent) were obtained from the United States, Italy and Spain. PBMCs, B-cell-depleted T cells, or T cells were the source of the cDNA or gDNA that made up the material.

TCRdb's copy holds only in-frame clones and misses some; the assay was immunoSEQ multiplex PCR. The top ten clones hold 1.8% of a sample with just over 300,000 clones, just under 90% of them seen once. Germline lookup yields CDR1 LGHDT and CDR2 YNNKEL (reference sequence). The CDR3 contains 15 residues. V gave up 4 bases and J gave up 0 bases, with 13 bases separating them. The chain combines TRBV3-1 (or the pseudogene TRBV3-2) with TRBJ2-7, with D unclear. The receptor was isolated from a woman aged 25 to 39 with COVID-19, enrolled during active disease. Sequenced input: peripheral blood. In DNA, the CDR3 is TGTGCCAGCAGCCCGACACTGGGTAGCTCCTACGAGCAGTACTTC. Its protein product is CASSPTLGSSYEQYF.